This T cell receptor (beta chain) was recovered during a study of blood T cell repertoires in COVID-19 (dated by TCRdb to about 2020). The study in broad terms: Samples from collaborators originated in the United States, Italy and Spain and spanned both the acute and convalescent phases of COVID-19. The material from the prospective study consisted of cDNA or gDNA derived from T cells, B-cell-depleted T cells, or PBMCs. The dataset comprised deeply sampled blood TCRbeta repertoires from subjects exposed to, actively infected with, or recovered from COVID-19. The repertoires were made available in a free public database intended to serve as a resource for research on the immune response to SARS-CoV-2. The samples were drawn from the first 160 participants of the ongoing ImmuneRACE study and from about 1,200 subjects provided by 6 global collaborators. Nearly every sample came with metadata listing a de-identified subject ID, COVID-19 status, age in years and sex. Where HLA class I and class II types were available, the types were taken from metadata supplied by the sample provider, not from assay-based typing.

To note about this clone: It has no known antigen specificity. There are no base qualities to consult, and no much larger clone falls within one base.

Its CDR3 holds 14 amino acids, cysteine through phenylalanine. Of all the DNA, just the CDR3 is kept, 42 bases in frame from base 1. Looking up the germline V gene (reference sequence) yields CDR1 LGHDT and CDR2 YNNKEL. Cut back by 4 bases and 5 bases, the V and J ends lie 14 bases apart. The investigation overall reported the following: Clinical and demographic metadata were provided uncurated, with the amount varying by source and participant.

Participants in the prospective study were enrolled through a virtual design, were aged about 18 to 90 years, and lived in approximately 24 United States geographic areas. Cohort assignment in the prospective study relied on participant-reported clinical history from a screening survey and a study questionnaire. Each participant in the prospective study had whole blood, serum and a nasopharyngeal or oropharyngeal swab collected by mobile phlebotomists. Participants in the prospective study had the option to provide additional blood draws and questionnaires over an approximately two-month period. Before DNA extraction, prospective study blood samples were shipped either frozen or at room temperature. TCRbeta CDR3 regions were amplified from genomic DNA by means of the immunoSEQ Assay, a bias-controlled multiplex PCR. The published analysis was carried out like this. The number of nucleated cells in each sample was estimated from the amplification of reference gene primers within the assay. Sequence reads were collapsed and filtered to measure the absolute abundance of every unique TCRbeta CDR3 rearrangement. For each sample, productive Simpson clonality was calculated as the square root of Simpson's diversity index over productive rearrangements. TCRdb obtained this table from immuneACCESS and retained in-frame rearrangements with V and J assigned. These tables miss some clones; where compared with another copy, unresolved V genes account for less than half of the shortfall, and the remainder is unexplained. The D gene and trimming were derived from the DNA, and the V and J assignments and clone size from that table. The sample table holds 250,000 to 300,000 clones, of which approximately 90% were seen once. The top ten constitute 2.3% of the sample.

Material: PBMCs or T cells enriched from blood (not recorded which). Rearrangement joined TRBV3-1 (or the pseudogene TRBV3-2) to TRBJ2-5, and perhaps TRBD1 as D gene, on 6 matching bases. This TCR came from a woman in her forties with acute COVID-19. The CDR3 reads as follows: CASSLTQGTETQYF. The DNA sequence is TGTGCCAGCAGCCTCACACAGGGTACCGAGACCCAGTACTTC.